Shown below are 9 T cell receptor beta chains from a single sample sequenced in a study of cytomegalovirus exposure and HLA in healthy donors. This PCR relied on a set of 60 Vbeta primers and 13 Jbeta primers. Profiled with immunoSEQ multiplex PCR; TCRdb holds only in-frame clones, not every one. Listed are more than 40,000 clones; about 17% falls within the top ten. The specimen sequenced was PBMCs. These receptors all come from a male donor in good health and CMV-seronegative.

Remarks on this clone: This CDR3 is also generated by other DNA sequences in the sample. The chain joins TRBV4-2 to TRBJ2-7; TRBD2 is a possible D gene (6 bases). Trimming stripped 6 bases from V and 7 bases from J, with 13 bases between. The CDR3 loop spans 12 amino acids. The germline CDR1 and CDR2 sequences are LGHNA and YNFKEQ. The CDR3 region is CASSRLGEEQYF. CDR3 coding DNA: TGTGCCAGCAGTCGACTAGGGGAAGAGCAGTACTTC.

The CDR3 loop is CASSRSLYSNQPQHF. The CDR3 DNA reads as TGTGCCAGCAGTCGGAGCCTCTATAGCAATCAGCCCCAGCATTTT. The chain joins TRBV6-5 to TRBJ1-5; D unclear. This CDR3 region has 15 residues. Germline CDR1 MNHEY, CDR2 SVGAGI. Deletions cut 5 bases from V and 0 bases from J, with 11 bases between.

V and J are TRBV9 and TRBJ1-1; the D gene is possibly TRBD1 (5 bases). In germline, CDR1 is SGDLS, CDR2 YYNGEE. Trimming left V 3 bases short and J 1 base short, with 13 bases between. The CDR3 runs 15 residues. CDR3 DNA: TGTGCCAGCAGCGCCTGGGGGGACGGGAACACTGAAGCTTTCTTT. Protein: CASSAWGDGNTEAFF.

This rearrangement joins TRBV4-1 to TRBJ2-1; 7 nucleotides align to TRBD1. The CDR3 consists of 15 residues. With V trimmed by 0 bases and J by 3 bases, 2 bases remained unmatched. Germline assignment: CDR1 MGHRA and CDR2 YSYEKL. The CDR3 sequence: CASSQDGTDYNEQFF. The DNA of the CDR3 is TGCGCCAGCAGCCAAGATGGGACAGACTACAATGAGCAGTTCTTC.

This chain links TRBV19 with TRBJ1-2; D is perhaps TRBD1 (6 bases). V was shortened by 0 bases and J by 6 bases, with 17 bases between the two germline ends. The CDR3 contains 16 residues. Germline CDR1 is LNHDA and CDR2 is SQIVND (reference sequence). The CDR3 reads CASSIDGGRGGDGYTF. In DNA form, the CDR3 reads TGTGCCAGTAGTATAGACGGAGGCAGGGGTGGTGATGGCTACACCTTC.

The chain uses TRBV27 and TRBJ1-6; tentatively, D is TRBD1 (5 bases). CDR1 and CDR2 (germline): MNHEY, SMNVEV (reference sequence). V was cut by 2 bases and J by 10 bases, with 15 bases left in between. This CDR3 is 15 amino acids long. The CDR3: CASSLNGGWGSPLHF. The DNA for the CDR3 is TGTGCCAGCAGTTTAAACGGGGGTTGGGGATCACCCCTCCACTTT.

The chain couples TRBV7-2 to TRBJ2-7, with 10 positions matching TRBD2. Germline CDR1 reads SGHTA; CDR2 reads FQGNSA. Germline trimming cut 6 bases from V and 5 bases from J; bases unmatched to any gene: 10. This CDR3 comprises 15 residues. DNA for the CDR3: TGTGCCAGCAGATCTAGCGGGGGTCCCCGACACGAGCAGTACTTC. Translated: CASRSSGGPRHEQYF.

The chain links TRBV9 to TRBJ1-1; D call uncertain. Trimming took 2 bases from V and 2 from J, leaving 10 bases between them. CDR1 and CDR2 from the germline V gene are SGDLS and YYNGEE. The length of the CDR3 is 14 residues. Here the CDR3 reads CASSVRRENTEAFF. In DNA form, the CDR3 reads TGTGCCAGCAGCGTTCGACGGGAAAACACTGAAGCTTTCTTT.

The chain joins TRBV30 to TRBJ1-4, with 7 nucleotides matching TRBD1. V shed 3 bases, J shed 3 bases, and the junction held 1 base outside the gene matches. This CDR3 is built from 13 residues. Germline V gives CDR1 GTSNPN, CDR2 SVGIG (reference sequence). Here the CDR3 reads CAWSGTANEKLFF. DNA for the CDR3: TGTGCCTGGAGCGGGACAGCTAATGAAAAACTGTTTTTT. Using reference TRBV30 and TRBJ1-4 for the parts outside the CDR3, the full variable domain is SQTIHQWPATLVQPVGSPLSLECTVEGTSNPNLYWYRQAAGRGLQLLFYSVGIGQISSEVPQNLSASRPQDRQFILSSKKLLLSDSGFYLCAWSGTANEKLFFGSGTQLSVL.